This is a list of T cell receptor beta chains from one sample in a study of CXCR3-negative and CXCR3-positive naive CD8 T cells. Each CDR3 protein gets one entry in TCRdb, which reprocessed the 5' RACE reads and gives no DNA. The specimen's table records about 9,600 distinct CDR3 sequences. The sequenced sample consisted of naive CXCR3- CD8+ T cells from blood. Every receptor here comes from a human donor in good health. Some clones in this sample may be carry-over from other donors' samples. Each CDR3 is given with its conserved first and last residue. Size tells how often a clone was seen (once, few, many) or the class of an expanded clone, and some rows leave it out.

v_call	j_call	clone_size	cdr3_aa
TRBV29-1	TRBJ2-7	medium-sized	CSAGTGNYEQYF
TRBV6-2/TRBV6-3	TRBJ2-2	medium-sized	CASSYGDYTGELFF
TRBV2	TRBJ1-5	.	CASSESGGNIQPQHF
TRBV4-2	TRBJ2-3	.	CASSQDLTSGITDTQYF
TRBV7-9	TRBJ2-2	medium-sized	CASSSPTAGELFF
TRBV12-3/TRBV12-4	TRBJ2-3	.	CASSYTGTGTDTQYF
TRBV20-1	TRBJ2-1	.	CSARVLAGDNEQFF
TRBV19	TRBJ2-1	.	CASTGAGPYNEQFF
TRBV25-1	TRBJ1-5	.	CASSGGESNQPQHF
TRBV6-5	TRBJ1-2	.	CASLPYSGSVPANYGYTF
TRBV27	TRBJ2-2	.	CASSITTSGRAGELFF